This T cell receptor beta chain comes out of a study of chemoradiotherapy in HPV16-positive cancers. The study, taken as a whole, reports: Candidate HPV-specific clones and E7-related TCR motifs grew in tumor during treatment. Functional assays defining HPV-specific T cells used only a couple of HPV16-positive patients.

Some clones are missing from TCRdb's copy, which holds only in-frame ones; the method was immunoSEQ multiplex PCR. The sample includes 50,000 to 55,000 clones, 90% of them seen just once. The CDR3 has 12 residues. V lost 6 bases and J 3 bases, leaving 7 bases between the germline ends. CDR1 and CDR2 from the germline V gene are SNHLY and FYNNEI. Repertoires were sampled repeatedly during chemoradiotherapy. A remark on this clone: As yet, its antigen is unknown.

J is TRBJ2-3 and V is TRBV2; D unresolved. The source material was blood, sampled from a patient who underwent chemoradiotherapy. The clonotype was recovered from a human donor with HPV-associated anogenital cancer. CDR3 bases: TGTGCCAGCAGGGTGGGGACAGATACGCAGTATTTT. Protein sequence: CASRVGTDTQYF.